This T cell receptor beta chain appears in the sequencing data of a study of CD8 T cells in Susac syndrome. Germline-derived CDR1 and CDR2 are SEHNR and FQNEAQ (reference sequence). Trimming cost V 1 base and J 0 bases, with 6 bases left between them. The CDR3 extends over 15 amino acids. RNA was extracted with the RNeasy kit, and a quantity of roughly 0.5 to 1 ug was reverse transcribed using random hexamers. TCRdb analysed the immunoSEQ multiplex PCR reads with MiXCR anew, one entry per CDR3 protein. The table lists tens of thousands of distinct CDR3 sequences, 91% of them singletons. The sequenced material came from CD8+ T cells from PBMCs. The rearrangement joins TRBV7-9 to TRBJ2-2; D is undetermined. The TCR sequence derives from a human donor with multiple sclerosis. The CDR3 bases are TGTGCCAGCAGCTTAGTGTCAGCGAACACCGGGGAGCTGTTTTTT. It is translated as CASSLVSANTGELFF. Full variable domain (remainder filled in from reference TRBV7-9 and TRBJ2-2): DTGVSQNPRHKITKRGQNVTFRCDPISEHNRLYWYRQTLGQGPEFLTYFQNEAQLEKSRLLSDRFSAERPKGSFSTLEIQRTEQGDSAMYLCASSLVSANTGELFFGEGSRLTVL.